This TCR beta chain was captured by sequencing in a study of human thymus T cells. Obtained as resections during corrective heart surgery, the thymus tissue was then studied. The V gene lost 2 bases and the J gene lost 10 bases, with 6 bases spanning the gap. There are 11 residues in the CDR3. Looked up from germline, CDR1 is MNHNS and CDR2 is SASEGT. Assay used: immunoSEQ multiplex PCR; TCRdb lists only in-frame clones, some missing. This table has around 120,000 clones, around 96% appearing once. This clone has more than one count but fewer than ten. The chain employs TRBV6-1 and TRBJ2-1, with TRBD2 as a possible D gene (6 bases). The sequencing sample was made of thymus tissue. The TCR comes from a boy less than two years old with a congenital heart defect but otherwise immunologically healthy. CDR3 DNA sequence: TGTGCCAGCAGTGAACGGGGGGAGCAGTTCTTC. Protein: CASSERGEQFF.